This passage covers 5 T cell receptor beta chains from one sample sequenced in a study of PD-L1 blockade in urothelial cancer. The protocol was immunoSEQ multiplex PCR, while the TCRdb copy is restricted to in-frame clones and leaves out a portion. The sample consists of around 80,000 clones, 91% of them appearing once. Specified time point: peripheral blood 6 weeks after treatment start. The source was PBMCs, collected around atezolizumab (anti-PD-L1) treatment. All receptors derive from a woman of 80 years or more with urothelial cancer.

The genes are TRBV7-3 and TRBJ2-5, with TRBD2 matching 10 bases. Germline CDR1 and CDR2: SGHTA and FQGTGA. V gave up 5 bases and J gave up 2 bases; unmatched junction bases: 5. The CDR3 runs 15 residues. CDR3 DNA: TGTGCCAGCAGCACCGGACTAGCGGCTCAAGAGACCCAGTACTTC. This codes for CASSTGLAAQETQYF.

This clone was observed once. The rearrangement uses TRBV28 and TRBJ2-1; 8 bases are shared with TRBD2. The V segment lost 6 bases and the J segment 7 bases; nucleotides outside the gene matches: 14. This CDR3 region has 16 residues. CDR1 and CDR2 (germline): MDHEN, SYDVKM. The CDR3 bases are TGTGCCAGCAGCTTACCCAATAGCGGGATTAATAATGAGCAGTTCTTC. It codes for CASSLPNSGINNEQFF.

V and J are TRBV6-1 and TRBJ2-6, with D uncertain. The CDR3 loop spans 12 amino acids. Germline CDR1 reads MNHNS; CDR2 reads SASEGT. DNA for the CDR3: TGTCTAGGAAGCTCTGGGGCCAACGTCCTGACTTTC. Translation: CLGSSGANVLTF.

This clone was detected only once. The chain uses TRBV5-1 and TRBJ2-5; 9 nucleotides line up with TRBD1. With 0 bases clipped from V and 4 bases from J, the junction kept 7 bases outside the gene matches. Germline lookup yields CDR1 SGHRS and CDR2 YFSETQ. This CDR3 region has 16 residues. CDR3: CASSLAPGQGGETQYF. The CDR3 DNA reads TGCGCCAGCAGCTTGGCGCCGGGACAGGGTGGAGAGACCCAGTACTTC.

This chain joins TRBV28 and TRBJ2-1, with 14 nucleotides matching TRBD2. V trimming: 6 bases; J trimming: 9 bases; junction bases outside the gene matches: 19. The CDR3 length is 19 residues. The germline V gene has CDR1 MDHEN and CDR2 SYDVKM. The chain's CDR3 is CASSPVGTSGSIIMREQFF. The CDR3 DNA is TGTGCCAGCAGCCCCGTCGGGACTAGCGGGAGTATAATTATGCGTGAGCAGTTCTTC.